Following are 30 T cell receptor beta chains from one sample sequenced in a study of spatial heterogeneity in lung cancer. Study-wide points: Expanded alpha and beta TCR counts within tumors tracked tumor mutation counts.

TCRdb processed the 5' RACE reads anew with MiXCR; each CDR3 protein has one entry. The repertoire has about 3,600 distinct CDR3 sequences, 15% of them found once; the top ten carry 23%. Time point in this sample: sample taken at primary tumor resection. No antigen has been assigned to these receptors. The source was lung tumor tissue, collected at surgery. Source of these receptors: a female donor with early-stage non-small cell lung cancer.

With regard to this clonotype: As an off-target read in a library built for alpha chains, this beta chain has a frequency of little significance. This sequence joins TRBV20-1 and TRBJ2-1; 13 bases line up with TRBD2. From germline, CDR1 is DFQATT and CDR2 SNEGSKA (reference sequence). This CDR3 is built from 14 residues. Trimming at V came to 5 bases and at J to 6 bases, leaving 4 bases not matched to a gene. CDR3 nucleotide sequence: TGCAGTGCTGGAACTAGCGGGGGGGCCAATGAGCAGTTCTTC. Its protein is CSAGTSGGANEQFF.

In its sample, this clonotype ranks as medium-sized. This beta chain is a stray sequence in a library constructed for alpha chains; its clone size is not meaningful. The genes are TRBV27 and TRBJ2-3; tentative D call: TRBD2 (6 bases). Trimming cost V 6 bases and J 1 base, with 14 bases left between them. The CDR3 has 15 residues. Germline assignment: CDR1 MNHEY and CDR2 SMNVEV (reference sequence). This CDR3 reads CASSRGWDGTDTQYF. In DNA, the CDR3 is TGTGCCAGCAGCCGGGGGTGGGACGGCACAGATACGCAGTATTTT.

Many counts were recorded for this clonotype. This beta chain represents an off-target read in a library built for alpha chains; its size is of limited meaning. The chain links TRBV6-5 to TRBJ1-1; the D gene is possibly TRBD1 (6 bases). This CDR3 is built from 13 residues. CDR1 is MNHEY and CDR2 is SVGAGI in the germline V gene. V was clipped by 10 bases and J by 4 bases, with 16 bases between them. CDR3 sequence reads: CATRYQGTTEAFF. The CDR3 DNA follows: TGTGCCACCCGATATCAGGGGACCACTGAAGCTTTCTTT.

The table lists this clonotype with a count of one. The library was built for alpha chains, so this beta chain is an off-target read and its size means little. The chain employs TRBV18 and TRBJ2-5; 10 bases agree with TRBD1. Germline V gene data show CDR1 as KGHSH and CDR2 as LQKENI. After removal of 4 bases from V and 4 bases from J, the junction contained 6 bases not matched to a gene. This CDR3 has 15 residues. In nucleotides, the CDR3 is TGTGCCAGCTCACTGACAGGGGGCCTGTCAGAGACCCAGTACTTC. Residues: CASSLTGGLSETQYF.

This clonotype was counted ten times or more. This beta chain is a stray read from a library made for alpha chains; its abundance is not meaningful. The V gene is TRBV5-1, the J gene TRBJ2-5; 7 bases match TRBD2. The V segment lost 2 bases and the J segment 5 bases; nucleotides outside the gene matches: 0. CDR1 and CDR2 from the germline V gene are SGHRS and YFSETQ. The CDR3 has 12 amino acids. The CDR3 sequence: CASSFGGETQYF. CDR3 DNA sequence: TGCGCCAGCAGCTTCGGGGGGGAGACCCAGTACTTC. Using reference TRBV5-1 and TRBJ2-5 for the parts outside the CDR3, the full variable domain is KAGVTQTPRYLIKTRGQQVTLSCSPISGHRSVSWYQQTPGQGLQFLFEYFSETQRNKGNFPGRFSGRQFSNSRSEMNVSTLELGDSALYLCASSFGGETQYFGPGTRLLVL.

This clonotype has at least ten counts. With the library built for alpha chains, this beta chain is off target and its frequency is not meaningful. Here the CDR3 reads CASSANTITVRSWGGQNEQFF. CDR3 sequence (DNA): TGTGCCAGCAGCGCCAATACTATTACAGTGCGTTCGTGGGGGGGCCAAAATGAGCAGTTCTTC. J is TRBJ2-1 and V is TRBV7-8; D possibly corresponds to TRBD2 (7 bases). Germline loops: CDR1 SGHVS, CDR2 FQNEAQ. V was trimmed by 5 bases and J by 7 bases, leaving 36 bases between them. The CDR3 is 21 residues long.

This clonotype was observed at least ten times. With the library built for alpha chains, this beta chain is off target and its frequency is not meaningful. The chain carries TRBV11-2 and TRBJ2-7; D is possibly TRBD1 (5 bases). CDR1 SGHAT and CDR2 FQNNGV come from the germline V gene. The V end lost 5 bases, the J end lost 0 bases, and 14 bases lay between the germline ends. The CDR3 consists of 15 residues. The CDR3 nucleotides read TGTGCCAGCAGCCCTACCCGGACATTCTCCTACGAGCAGTACTTC. Translating gives CASSPTRTFSYEQYF.

This clonotype qualifies as medium-sized. This beta chain represents an off-target read in a library built for alpha chains; its size is of limited meaning. The rearrangement uses TRBV7-9 and TRBJ2-7; 7 bases agree with TRBD2. The CDR3 is 13 residues long. The germline V gene encodes CDR1 SEHNR and CDR2 FQNEAQ (reference sequence). J lost 3 bases, V lost 4 bases, and 3 bases had no gene match. The DNA of the CDR3 is TGTGCCAGCAGCTCCGGGGGGTACTACGAGCAGTACTTC. It yields the protein CASSSGGYYEQYF.

At least ten counts were recorded for this clonotype. As an off-target read in a library built for alpha chains, this beta chain has a frequency of little significance. This rearrangement joins TRBV11-2 to TRBJ1-1, with D perhaps TRBD1 (6 bases). V was cut by 6 bases and J by 0 bases, with 20 bases left in between. CDR3 length equals 17 residues. From germline, CDR1 is SGHAT and CDR2 FQNNGV. This chain's CDR3 is CASRNRVGGRLNTEAFF. Here the CDR3 DNA reads TGTGCCAGCAGGAACAGGGTCGGGGGCAGATTGAACACTGAAGCTTTCTTT.

In its sample, this clonotype was seen a few times. This beta chain came through as a stray read in a library set up for alpha chains, and its size says little. The genes are TRBV18 and TRBJ2-7, with 9 bases aligning to TRBD1. Germline-derived CDR1 and CDR2 are KGHSH and LQKENI. The V segment lost 3 bases and the J segment 5 bases; nucleotides outside the gene matches: 8. CDR3 length equals 15 residues. The CDR3 reads CASSPQGQGVHEQYF. In DNA, the CDR3 is TGTGCCAGCTCACCTCAGGGACAGGGTGTCCACGAGCAGTACTTC. The variable domain in full, completed from reference TRBV18 and TRBJ2-7, reads NAGVMQNPRHLVRRRGQEARLRCSPMKGHSHVYWYRQLPEEGLKFMVYLQKENIIDESGMPKERFSAEFPKEGPSILRIQQVVRGDSAAYFCASSPQGQGVHEQYFGPGTRLTVT.

This clonotype was seen ten or more times. Because this beta chain is a stray read in a library intended to capture alpha chains, its abundance should not be given much weight. The DNA for the CDR3 is TGTGCCAGCAGCTTAGCCACAGGGGTCGGCGGGGAGCTGTTTTTT. Amino acid sequence: CASSLATGVGGELFF. The chain has TRBV7-7 and TRBJ2-2; TRBD1 aligns across 7 bases. CDR3 length equals 15 residues. CDR1 is SSHAT, CDR2 FNYEAQ, per germline (reference sequence). With V trimmed by 0 bases and J by 7 bases, 5 bases remained unmatched.

By sample share, this clonotype is medium-sized (0.01 to 0.1%). The library was designed around alpha chains, so this beta chain is a stray read whose abundance carries little weight. CDR3 protein: CASSWDRGGNQPQHF. Written as DNA, the CDR3 is TGTGCCAGCAGCTGGGACAGGGGAGGGAATCAGCCCCAGCATTTT. This chain connects TRBV7-8 to TRBJ1-5; 10 positions agree with TRBD1. In germline, CDR1 is SGHVS, CDR2 FQNEAQ. The CDR3 has 15 residues. The ends lost 4 bases at V and 4 bases at J; junction bases unmatched: 4.

In its sample, this clonotype was seen a few times. Since the library was made to target alpha chains, this beta chain is a stray read and its abundance is not meaningful. The rearrangement links TRBV7-9 to TRBJ1-1; 7 bases match TRBD1. V gave up 4 bases and J gave up 0 bases; unmatched junction bases: 11. The V gene's germline CDR1 is SEHNR and CDR2 FQNEAQ (reference sequence). The CDR3 contains 17 residues. The CDR3 DNA follows: TGTGCCAGCAGCTCAAGGACAGGTTGGGGGATGAACACTGAAGCTTTCTTT. Residues: CASSSRTGWGMNTEAFF.

This clonotype was seen many times. As an off-target read in a library built for alpha chains, this beta chain has a frequency of little significance. This chain joins TRBV6-1 and TRBJ2-1, with D hard to call. The CDR3 has 13 residues. V lost 8 bases and J 6 bases, leaving 14 bases between the germline ends. Germline V gives CDR1 MNHNS, CDR2 SASEGT. CDR3 sequence reads: CASVSRLGNEQFF. Written as DNA, the CDR3 is TGTGCCAGCGTATCAAGATTGGGCAATGAGCAGTTCTTC.

In the case of this clonotype: This beta chain came through as a stray read in a library set up for alpha chains, and its size says little. The genes are TRBV7-2 and TRBJ2-1; a weak D match, TRBD2 (6 bases). This CDR3 spans 17 amino acids. The V end lost 1 base, the J end lost 4 bases, and 17 bases lay between the germline ends. Germline values: CDR1 SGHTA, CDR2 FQGNSA. Here the CDR3 DNA reads TGTGCCAGCAGCTTAGTGCCCTTAGCGGCTGTGTACAATGAGCAGTTCTTC. Amino acids: CASSLVPLAAVYNEQFF. The variable domain in full, with the rest retrieved from reference TRBV7-2 and TRBJ2-1, is GAGVSQSPSNKVTEKGKDVELRCDPISGHTALYWYRQSLGQGLEFLIYFQGNSAPDKSGLPSDRFSAERTGGSVSTLTIQRTQQEDSAVYLCASSLVPLAAVYNEQFFGPGTRLTVL.

This clonotype is medium-sized within its sample. This beta chain lies outside the target of a library built for alpha chains; its clone size means little. V usage is TRBV5-5 and J usage is TRBJ1-1, with D possibly being TRBD1 (5 bases). V dropped 0 bases and J dropped 5 bases, with 11 bases sitting between them. The CDR3 is 14 residues long. Germline CDR1 reads SGHKS; CDR2 reads YYEKEE (reference sequence). The CDR3, as DNA: TGTGCCAGCAGCTTGGGGCACGGGGGGACTGAAGCTTTCTTT. It encodes CASSLGHGGTEAFF.

This clonotype is categorized as medium-sized. The library was designed around alpha chains, so this beta chain is a stray read whose abundance carries little weight. The chain joins TRBV20-1 to TRBJ1-2, with D uncertain. CDR3 length equals 10 residues. Per germline, CDR1 DFQATT and CDR2 SNEGSKA (reference sequence). Trimming pared 7 bases from V and 8 bases from J, leaving 11 bases between. Here the CDR3 reads CSVLGRGYTF. The DNA of the CDR3 is TGCAGTGTGTTAGGACGAGGCTACACCTTC.

On this clonotype itself: The library was designed around alpha chains, so this beta chain is a stray read whose abundance carries little weight. This chain connects TRBV20-1 to TRBJ2-2, with TRBD1 matching over 8 bases. Germline V gene lookup returns CDR1 DFQATT and CDR2 SNEGSKA (reference sequence). The CDR3 runs 13 residues. Unmatched junction bases numbered 5, after V lost 6 bases and J lost 5 bases. The CDR3 DNA is TGCAGTGCACGGACAGGGTTGACCGGGGAGCTGTTTTTT. As protein: CSARTGLTGELFF.

This clonotype is medium-sized. This beta chain lies outside the target of a library built for alpha chains; its clone size means little. The genes are TRBV20-1 and TRBJ2-5; maybe TRBD2 (6 bases). This CDR3 region has 15 residues. V lost 3 bases, J lost 0 bases, and 14 bases lay in between. Germline-derived CDR1 and CDR2 are DFQATT and SNEGSKA (reference sequence). The CDR3 reads CSARVAGGYQETQYF. CDR3 coding DNA: TGCAGTGCTAGGGTGGCAGGAGGGTACCAAGAGACCCAGTACTTC.

This clonotype is judged medium-sized. Since it is a stray read in a library aimed at alpha chains, this beta chain has a size that is not meaningful. This rearrangement joins TRBV29-1 to TRBJ2-3; tentative D call: TRBD2 (5 bases). The length of the CDR3 is 14 residues. V shed 1 base and J shed 2 bases, with 10 bases lying between them. Germline lookup yields CDR1 SQVTM and CDR2 ANQGSEA. CDR3 in DNA: TGCAGCGTTGAAGGTAGACGGGACACAGATACGCAGTATTTT. It specifies CSVEGRRDTDTQYF.

A single count supports this clonotype. The size of this beta chain means little, since it is a stray read in a library made for alpha chains. The chain is built from TRBV29-1 and TRBJ2-3; D is perhaps TRBD1 (6 bases). V was trimmed by 5 bases and J by 3 bases, leaving 15 bases between them. The length of the CDR3 is 14 residues. CDR1 is SQVTM and CDR2 is ANQGSEA in the germline V gene. The CDR3 DNA follows: TGCAGCGTTCGACAGGAGGACGAGACAGATACGCAGTATTTT. This sequence encodes CSVRQEDETDTQYF.

Many counts were recorded for this clonotype. This beta chain lies outside the target of a library built for alpha chains; its clone size means little. J is TRBJ2-1 and V is TRBV5-1, with D perhaps TRBD1 (6 bases). The CDR3 contains 13 residues. The V gene's germline CDR1 is SGHRS and CDR2 YFSETQ. V gave up 4 bases and J gave up 9 bases, with 14 bases separating them. CDR3 DNA: TGCGCCAGCAGCCTATCTGAGGGGGTTGAGCAGTTCTTC. Protein: CASSLSEGVEQFF.

There are many counts of this clonotype. This beta chain is an off-target read within a library intended for alpha chains, so its frequency means little. The chain carries TRBV5-4 and TRBJ2-5; the D gene is possibly TRBD1 (6 bases). The length of the CDR3 is 15 residues. Germline V gene lookup returns CDR1 SGHNT and CDR2 YYREEE (reference sequence). The germline V and J ends were trimmed by 3 bases and 1 base, with 13 bases remaining between them. Here the CDR3 reads CASSSYRDPQETQYF. CDR3 coding DNA: TGTGCCAGCAGCTCATACAGGGATCCCCAAGAGACCCAGTACTTC.

Within the sample, this clonotype is medium-sized. This beta chain is a stray read from a library made for alpha chains; its abundance is not meaningful. The V gene is TRBV10-3, the J gene TRBJ2-1; 10 positions match TRBD1. CDR3 length: 15 amino acids. Germline V lookup: CDR1 ENHRY, CDR2 SYGVKD. With 0 bases clipped from V and 7 bases from J, the junction kept 3 bases outside the gene matches. The CDR3 here is CAISESGDRGNEQFF. DNA of the CDR3: TGTGCCATCAGTGAGTCGGGGGACAGGGGTAATGAGCAGTTCTTC.

This clonotype rates as medium-sized. This beta chain turned up in a library designed for alpha chains; as an off-target read, its abundance says little. The rearrangement joins TRBV6-1 to TRBJ1-2; 9 positions match TRBD1. The CDR3 has 15 amino acids. Germline lookup yields CDR1 MNHNS and CDR2 SASEGT. V lost 3 bases and J lost 4; bases outside the gene matches: 6. CDR3 sequence reads: CASSEGTGRIYGYTF. The CDR3 DNA is TGTGCCAGCAGTGAGGGGACAGGGCGGATCTATGGCTACACCTTC.

By share of the sample, this clonotype is medium-sized. In a library made to pick up alpha chains, this beta chain is a stray read with a size that means little. The chain couples TRBV5-4 to TRBJ2-6; D remains ambiguous. Germline V gene lookup returns CDR1 SGHNT and CDR2 YYREEE (reference sequence). CDR3 size: 13 residues. Trimming took 2 bases from V and 3 from J, leaving 3 bases between them. CDR3 nucleotide sequence: TGTGCCAGCAGCTTCTATGGGGCCAACGTCCTGACTTTC. Amino acids: CASSFYGANVLTF.

This clonotype is classed as medium-sized. As an off-target read in a library built for alpha chains, this beta chain has a frequency of little significance. CDR3 coding DNA: TGCGCCAGCAGCTCTAGCTCCTACAATGAGCAGTTCTTC. Translation: CASSSSSYNEQFF. V gene TRBV5-1 combines with J gene TRBJ2-1, with D unclear. Per the germline V gene, CDR1 is SGHRS and CDR2 is YFSETQ. CDR3 size: 13 residues. V was clipped by 3 bases and J by 0 bases, with 4 bases between them.

Regarding this clonotype: Because this beta chain is a stray read in a library intended to capture alpha chains, its abundance should not be given much weight. The chain joins TRBV14 to TRBJ2-1, with D possibly matching TRBD2 (5 bases). CDR3 size: 14 residues. The germline gives CDR1 SGHDN, CDR2 FVKESK. The V gene lost 4 bases and the J gene lost 8 bases, with 15 bases spanning the gap. The CDR3 region is CASSPTFEGHEQFF. The CDR3 nucleotides read TGTGCCAGCAGCCCGACCTTTGAGGGCCATGAGCAGTTCTTC.

This clonotype was found many times. This beta chain came through as a stray read in a library set up for alpha chains, and its size says little. The rearrangement joins TRBV28 to TRBJ2-6; 12 bases align to TRBD1. V lost 3 bases to trimming and J lost 0 bases; unmatched junction nucleotides: 6. This CDR3 has 19 residues. The V gene's germline CDR1 is MDHEN and CDR2 SYDVKM. CDR3 DNA sequence: TGTGCCAGCAGTTTGTCGGGGACAGGGGGCTTCTCTGGGGCCAACGTCCTGACTTTC. Its translation: CASSLSGTGGFSGANVLTF.

This clonotype is labeled as medium-sized. This beta chain lies outside the target of a library built for alpha chains; its clone size means little. The rearrangement uses TRBV6-5 and TRBJ2-1; 11 positions agree with TRBD2. The length of the CDR3 is 16 residues. In germline, CDR1 is MNHEY, CDR2 SVGAGI. V shed 4 bases, J shed 7 bases, and the junction held 9 bases outside the gene matches. Here the CDR3 DNA reads TGTGCCAGCAGTTCATTAGCGGGGGGGCCGGGTAATGAGCAGTTCTTC. The encoded protein is CASSSLAGGPGNEQFF.